The 31 T cell receptor beta chains given below trace back to one sample, sequenced in a study of CD8 T cells in Susac syndrome. After extraction with the RNeasy kit, roughly 0.5 to 1 ug of the RNA was reverse transcribed using random hexamers. TCRdb redid the calling of the immunoSEQ multiplex PCR reads with MiXCR, one entry per CDR3 protein. The table records 90,000 or so distinct CDR3 sequences, about 93% of them present only once. Sequences were obtained from CD8+ T cells from PBMCs. These receptors all come from a human donor in good health.

This chain links TRBV2 with TRBJ2-7, with TRBD1 matching over 10 bases. CDR1 is SNHLY and CDR2 is FYNNEI in the germline V gene. Losses at the gene ends were 6 bases for V and 3 bases for J; bases not matched to a gene: 5. The CDR3 spans 14 residues. The CDR3 nucleotides read TGTGCCAGCAGGACAGGGGGCGAGAGCTACGAGCAGTACTTC. The encoded protein is CASRTGGESYEQYF.

This chain links TRBV4-1 with TRBJ1-3; the D gene is possibly TRBD1 (6 bases). Germline CDR1 reads MGHRA; CDR2 reads YSYEKL. The ends were cut back, 7 bases at V and 4 bases at J, with 14 bases in the middle. The CDR3 has 14 amino acids. The CDR3, as DNA: TGCGCCAGCACGCAAGGGGGTTCGGGAAACACCATATATTTT. Amino acids: CASTQGGSGNTIYF.

The chain joins TRBV12-3 or TRBV12-4 to TRBJ1-1; 8 positions agree with TRBD1. V was pared by 4 bases and J by 0 bases, with 4 bases of the junction left unmatched. The CDR3 contains 15 residues. The CDR3 DNA is TGTGCCAGCAGTTCAGGACAGGGAATGAACACTGAAGCTTTCTTT. As protein: CASSSGQGMNTEAFF.

The rearrangement joins TRBV5-6 to TRBJ2-7; either TRBD1 or TRBD2 may supply D (6 bases each). Trimming stripped 6 bases from V and 4 bases from J, with 17 bases between. Germline loops: CDR1 SGHDT, CDR2 YYEEEE. The CDR3 runs to 14 residues. CDR3: CASTWGAGIYEQYF. The CDR3 nucleotides are TGTGCCAGCACCTGGGGGGCAGGAATATACGAGCAGTACTTC.

This clonotype was counted a few times. The gene calls are TRBV6-5 and TRBJ1-1; TRBD1 might be the D (6 bases). Trimming removed 4 bases at V and 11 bases at J, with 14 bases between. The CDR3 runs to 12 residues. Germline CDR1 and CDR2: MNHEY and SVGAGI. CDR3 residues: CASSLGGGEAFF. The CDR3 coding sequence is TGTGCCAGCAGTTTAGGGGGAGGGGAGGCTTTCTTT.

The chain combines TRBV20-1 with TRBJ2-7, with TRBD2 identical over 8 bases. The germline CDR1 and CDR2 sequences are DFQATT and SNEGSKA (reference sequence). With V trimmed by 4 bases and J by 3 bases, 8 bases remained unmatched. This CDR3 is 14 amino acids long. The CDR3 region is CSAKDVAGNYEQYF. The CDR3 nucleotides read TGCAGTGCTAAGGACGTAGCGGGGAACTACGAGCAGTACTTC.

The rearrangement uses TRBV12-3 or TRBV12-4 and TRBJ1-1, with D possibly matching TRBD1 (5 bases). The ends were cut back, 4 bases at V and 7 bases at J, with 13 bases in the middle. This CDR3 comprises 13 residues. The CDR3 loop reads CASSSQGGGEAFF. DNA of the CDR3: TGTGCCAGCAGTTCGCAGGGAGGCGGTGAAGCTTTCTTT.

The genes are TRBV27 and TRBJ2-1, with no clear D. The germline V gene encodes CDR1 MNHEY and CDR2 SMNVEV (reference sequence). There are 13 residues in the CDR3. V was trimmed by 3 bases and J by 7 bases, leaving 10 bases between them. The CDR3 bases are TGTGCCAGCAGTTTGTCCAGCGCTAATGAGCAGTTCTTC. Translated, it gives CASSLSSANEQFF.

V gene TRBV12-3 or TRBV12-4 combines with J gene TRBJ2-1; D not resolved. The ends were cut back, 1 base at V and 2 bases at J, with 9 bases in the middle. CDR3 length: 15 amino acids. The CDR3: CASSLGWGPYNEQFF. DNA of the CDR3: TGTGCCAGCAGTTTAGGCTGGGGTCCCTACAATGAGCAGTTCTTC.

The J gene is TRBJ2-3, the V gene TRBV9, with a possible D match to TRBD2 (7 bases). CDR3 length: 16 residues. Trimming left V 3 bases short and J 4 bases short, with 18 bases between. CDR1 is SGDLS, CDR2 YYNGEE, per germline. The CDR3 sequence: CASSEPGGAQADTQYF. The DNA of the CDR3 is TGTGCCAGCAGCGAGCCTGGGGGGGCGCAAGCAGATACGCAGTATTTT.

The V call is TRBV15, the J call TRBJ2-1; 13 bases match TRBD2. Germline V CDR1 and CDR2: LNHNV, YYDKDF (reference sequence). The CDR3 extends over 16 amino acids. V shed 0 bases, J shed 8 bases, and the junction held 4 bases outside the gene matches. CDR3 in DNA: TGTGCCACCAGCAGAGACGGGACTAGCGGGGCAGATGAGCAGTTCTTC. It encodes CATSRDGTSGADEQFF.

The rearrangement links TRBV29-1 to TRBJ1-2; D not resolved. The CDR3 length is 11 residues. V dropped 4 bases and J dropped 2 bases, with 5 bases sitting between them. Germline lookup yields CDR1 SQVTM and CDR2 ANQGSEA. In nucleotides, the CDR3 is TGCAGCGTTGGCGGAAACTATGGCTACACCTTC. This translates into CSVGGNYGYTF.

The chain joins TRBV7-6 to TRBJ1-2, with a possible D match to TRBD1 (5 bases). The CDR3 totals 15 residues. Per the germline V gene, CDR1 is SGHVS and CDR2 is FNYEAQ. Trimming removed 2 bases at V and 4 bases at J, with 14 bases between. Here the CDR3 DNA reads TGTGCCAGCAGCTTAAACGAGGGGTCGGGCTATGGCTACACCTTC. Its translation: CASSLNEGSGYGYTF.

The chain combines TRBV3-1 with TRBJ2-7; TRBD2 agrees at 9 bases. Germline CDR1 is LGHDT and CDR2 is YNNKEL (reference sequence). The length of the CDR3 is 15 residues. The J segment lost 5 bases and the V segment lost 4 bases, leaving 9 bases of the junction unmatched. The CDR3 reads CASSLSRAGGHEQYF. The DNA of the CDR3 is TGTGCCAGCAGCCTCTCACGAGCGGGGGGCCACGAGCAGTACTTC.

The chain links TRBV7-9 to TRBJ1-3; perhaps TRBD1 as D (6 bases). The CDR3 sequence is 16 residues long. The germline CDR1 and CDR2 sequences are SEHNR and FQNEAQ (reference sequence). V gave up 4 bases and J gave up 4 bases, with 17 bases separating them. The CDR3 DNA sequence: TGTGCCAGCAGCTACAGGGAGGGGGAGTCCGGAAACACCATATATTTT. This gives the protein CASSYREGESGNTIYF.

The chain joins TRBV20-1 to TRBJ2-5; D is perhaps TRBD2 (5 bases). The CDR3 loop spans 16 amino acids. Trimming shortened V by 8 bases and J by 5 bases, and 27 bases separated the two germline ends. CDR1 and CDR2 from the germline V gene are DFQATT and SNEGSKA (reference sequence). CDR3 protein: CSTLVPLDWTGETQYF. DNA of the CDR3: TGCAGTACCTTAGTTCCCCTGGACTGGACGGGGGAGACCCAGTACTTC.

The V call is TRBV2, the J call TRBJ1-2, with D unresolved. Per germline, CDR1 SNHLY and CDR2 FYNNEI. Trimming took off 2 bases at V and 8 bases at J, with 18 bases between the two ends. The CDR3 sequence is 15 residues long. DNA of the CDR3: TGTGCCAGCAGTGAATTTATGAGGTCAATTGGGGGCTACACCTTC. Its protein is CASSEFMRSIGGYTF.

There are a few counts of this clonotype. J is TRBJ2-7 and V is TRBV29-1; 9 nucleotides align to TRBD1. V was clipped by 4 bases and J by 0 bases; unmatched bases: 4. This CDR3 region has 14 residues. Looked up from germline, CDR1 is SQVTM and CDR2 is ANQGSEA. This chain's CDR3 is CSVAGTGSSYEQYF. The DNA of the CDR3 is TGCAGCGTTGCCGGGACAGGGAGCTCCTACGAGCAGTACTTC.

This clonotype has a single count. The rearrangement links TRBV20-1 to TRBJ2-7, with 13 bases fitting TRBD2. Germline V gene lookup returns CDR1 DFQATT and CDR2 SNEGSKA (reference sequence). This CDR3 is 15 amino acids long. Trimming at V came to 2 bases and at J to 0 bases, leaving 1 base not matched to a gene. The DNA for the CDR3 is TGCAGTGCTAGAACTAGCGGGGGGGCCTCCTACGAGCAGTACTTC. It specifies CSARTSGGASYEQYF.

The chain joins TRBV20-1 to TRBJ2-7, with TRBD1 identical over 9 bases. V shed 5 bases and J 3 bases; nucleotides not matched to a gene: 8. The germline V gene encodes CDR1 DFQATT and CDR2 SNEGSKA (reference sequence). The CDR3 loop spans 14 amino acids. CDR3 sequence: CSAAGTGLNYEQYF. The CDR3 DNA is TGCAGTGCTGCCGGGACAGGGTTAAACTACGAGCAGTACTTC.

The V gene is TRBV7-9, the J gene TRBJ2-2; D possibly uses TRBD1 or TRBD2 (6 bases each). Between the trimmed V and J ends, which lost 2 bases and 6 bases, there was a span of 16 bases. CDR1 and CDR2 (germline): SEHNR, FQNEAQ (reference sequence). The CDR3 spans 16 residues. The CDR3 sequence: CASSLSSGGPPGELFF. The CDR3 nucleotides read TGTGCCAGCAGCTTATCCAGTGGGGGGCCTCCCGGGGAGCTGTTTTTT.

With regard to this clonotype: Its ends do not fully match the called genes, so a read error is possible. V usage is TRBV30 and J usage is TRBJ2-7; no firm D call. The CDR3 extends over 11 amino acids. Looked up from germline, CDR1 is GTSNPN and CDR2 is SVGIG (reference sequence). CDR3 bases: TGTGCCTGGAGTGTACCCGGGCTGCGACACTTC. Protein product: CAWSVPGLRHF.

The CDR3: CASSDAGAIEQFF. The DNA of the CDR3 is TGTGCCAGCAGTGATGCGGGGGCCATTGAGCAGTTCTTC. The J gene is TRBJ2-1, the V gene TRBV2; D possibly corresponds to TRBD2 (7 bases). Per germline, CDR1 SNHLY and CDR2 FYNNEI. The V gene lost 3 bases and the J gene lost 9 bases, with 12 bases spanning the gap. This CDR3 is built from 13 residues.

The genes are TRBV29-1 and TRBJ1-1; D is undetermined. Trimming took 6 bases from V and 7 from J, leaving 9 bases between them. The germline CDR1 and CDR2 sequences are SQVTM and ANQGSEA. The CDR3 has 10 amino acids. The CDR3, as DNA: TGCAGCGTCTTCACAATTGAAGCTTTCTTT. Translating it yields CSVFTIEAFF.

The chain is built from TRBV6-6 and TRBJ2-3, with 8 nucleotides matching TRBD1. Germline values: CDR1 MNHNY, CDR2 SVGAGI (reference sequence). This CDR3 has 16 residues. After removal of 5 bases from V and 6 bases from J, the junction contained 13 bases not matched to a gene. The CDR3 DNA sequence: TGTGCCAGCAGTCAAAGTCAGGGGGCGGCATGGGATACGCAGTATTTT. Translating gives CASSQSQGAAWDTQYF.

V is TRBV5-1 and J is TRBJ1-4; 9 bases align to TRBD1. Germline V CDR1 and CDR2: SGHRS, YFSETQ. The CDR3 consists of 15 residues. The V gene end was trimmed by 4 bases and the J gene end by 7 bases; junction bases not matched to a gene: 8. The CDR3 DNA is TGCGCCAGCAGCGGTCAGGGACAGGGTTCTGAAAAACTGTTTTTT. Protein: CASSGQGQGSEKLFF.

J is TRBJ2-3 and V is TRBV29-1, with D possibly matching TRBD2 (6 bases). This CDR3 has 13 residues. Per the germline V gene, CDR1 is SQVTM and CDR2 is ANQGSEA. V shed 7 bases and J shed 2 bases, with 13 bases lying between them. CDR3 bases: TGCAGCGCCGGGGGAGTTTCCACAGATACGCAGTATTTT. Protein sequence: CSAGGVSTDTQYF.

The chain is built from TRBV29-1 and TRBJ1-2, with D possibly TRBD1 on 6 matching bases. The V gene lost 5 bases and the J gene lost 4 bases, with 11 bases spanning the gap. CDR1 is SQVTM, CDR2 ANQGSEA, per germline. CDR3 length: 12 residues. The CDR3 region has the DNA TGCAGCGTTCCGGACAGAGGCTATGGCTACACCTTC. Amino acids: CSVPDRGYGYTF.

This rearrangement joins TRBV6-5 to TRBJ2-3; TRBD2 matches 8 bases. The CDR3 consists of 17 residues. Trimming took 4 bases from V and 0 from J; bases not matched to a gene: 9. Germline lookup yields CDR1 MNHEY and CDR2 SVGAGI. DNA of the CDR3: TGTGCCAGCAGTTTCCCCGGCGGGGGGATTAGCACAGATACGCAGTATTTT. Residues: CASSFPGGGISTDTQYF.

The chain couples TRBV2 to TRBJ2-2, with D perhaps TRBD2 (7 bases). Germline lookup yields CDR1 SNHLY and CDR2 FYNNEI. This CDR3 contains 12 residues. Trimming removed 3 bases at V and 10 bases at J, with 9 bases between. CDR3 coding DNA: TGTGCCAGCAGTGATGGGGGGGCGGAGCTGTTTTTT. This encodes CASSDGGAELFF.

The count of this clonotype is one. The chain is built from TRBV30 and TRBJ2-7, with 9 bases matching TRBD2. This CDR3 comprises 13 residues. With V trimmed by 7 bases and J by 0 bases, 4 bases remained unmatched. The V gene's germline CDR1 is GTSNPN and CDR2 SVGIG (reference sequence). For the CDR3, the DNA is TGTGCCTATGCAGCGGGGGGCTCCTACGAGCAGTACTTC. Translating gives CAYAAGGSYEQYF.